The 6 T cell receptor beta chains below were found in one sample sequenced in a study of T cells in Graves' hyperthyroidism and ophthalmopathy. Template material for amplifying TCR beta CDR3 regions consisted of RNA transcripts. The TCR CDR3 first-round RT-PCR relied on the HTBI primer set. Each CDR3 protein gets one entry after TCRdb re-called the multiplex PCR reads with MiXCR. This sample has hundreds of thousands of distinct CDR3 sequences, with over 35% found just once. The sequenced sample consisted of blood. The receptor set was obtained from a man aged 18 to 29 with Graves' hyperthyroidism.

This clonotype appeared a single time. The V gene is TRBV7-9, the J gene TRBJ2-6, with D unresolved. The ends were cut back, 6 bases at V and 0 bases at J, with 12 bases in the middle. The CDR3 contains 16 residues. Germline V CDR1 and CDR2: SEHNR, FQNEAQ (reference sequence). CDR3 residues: CASRVFITSGANVLTF. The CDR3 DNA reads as TGTGCCAGCAGGGTATTTATAACCTCTGGGGCCAACGTCCTGACTTTC.

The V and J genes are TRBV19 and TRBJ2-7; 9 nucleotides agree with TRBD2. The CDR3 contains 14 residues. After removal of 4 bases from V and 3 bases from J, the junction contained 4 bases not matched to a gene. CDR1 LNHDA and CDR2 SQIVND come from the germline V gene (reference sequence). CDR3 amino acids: CASSTGTSYYEQYF. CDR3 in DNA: TGTGCCAGTAGTACCGGGACTAGCTACTACGAGCAGTACTTC.

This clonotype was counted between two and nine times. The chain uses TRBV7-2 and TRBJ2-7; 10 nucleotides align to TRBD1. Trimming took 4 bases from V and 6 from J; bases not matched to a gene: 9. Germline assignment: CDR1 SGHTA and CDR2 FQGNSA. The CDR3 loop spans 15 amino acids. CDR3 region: CASSSPGTGVREQYF. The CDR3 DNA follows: TGTGCCAGCAGCTCCCCCGGGACAGGGGTACGCGAGCAGTACTTC.

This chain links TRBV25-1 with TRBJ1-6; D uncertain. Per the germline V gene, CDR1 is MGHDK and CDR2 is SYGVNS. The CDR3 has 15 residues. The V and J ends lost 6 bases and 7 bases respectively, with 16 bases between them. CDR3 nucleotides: TGTGCCAGCAGCTTGGAATCTTGGCGAAATTCACCCCTCCACTTT. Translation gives CASSLESWRNSPLHF.

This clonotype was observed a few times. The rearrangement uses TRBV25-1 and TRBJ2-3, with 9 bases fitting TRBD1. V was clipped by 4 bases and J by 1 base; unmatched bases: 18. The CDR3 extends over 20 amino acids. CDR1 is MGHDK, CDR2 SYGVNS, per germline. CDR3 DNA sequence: TGTGCCAGCAGTGGACCCGGGGGACAGGGATCCTTTGGGGGCACAGATACGCAGTATTTT. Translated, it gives CASSGPGGQGSFGGTDTQYF.

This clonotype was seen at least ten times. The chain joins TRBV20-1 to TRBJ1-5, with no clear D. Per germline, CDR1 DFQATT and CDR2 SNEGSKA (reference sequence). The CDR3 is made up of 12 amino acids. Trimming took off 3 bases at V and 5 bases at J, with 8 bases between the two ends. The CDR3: CSARVRDQPQHF. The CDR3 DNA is TGCAGTGCTAGGGTGAGGGATCAGCCCCAGCATTTT.